The 25 T cell receptor beta chains given below trace back to one sample, sequenced in a study of CD8 T cells in ankylosing spondylitis. Findings and limits, study-wide: The study identified a TCR beta motif of several highly homologous variants that appeared characteristic of ankylosing spondylitis blood.

MiXCR, run by TCRdb on the 5' RACE reads, gives a single entry per CDR3 protein. The sample shows about 700,000 distinct CDR3 sequences, about 20% of them seen only once. These TCRs' antigens remain unknown. The specimen sequenced was blood, either unsorted or a sorted T cell fraction (not recorded which). These TCRs come from a male donor with ankylosing spondylitis.

This clonotype was seen a handful of times. This chain uses TRBV20-1 with TRBJ2-2; D may correspond to TRBD1 or TRBD2 (5 bases each). Deletions cut 2 bases from V and 3 bases from J, with 16 bases between. The CDR3 has 16 residues. Germline V gene data show CDR1 as DFQATT and CDR2 as SNEGSKA (reference sequence). CDR3 coding DNA: TGCAGTGCTAGACCCGCCGGGACGCGACACACCGGGGAGCTGTTTTTT. It yields the protein CSARPAGTRHTGELFF.

The gene calls are TRBV4-2 and TRBJ2-1, with 7 bases matching TRBD2. V trimming: 1 base; J trimming: 0 bases; junction bases outside the gene matches: 9. The germline gives CDR1 LGHNA, CDR2 YNFKEQ. The CDR3 covers 18 residues. CDR3 sequence reads: CASSQGRSGEPSYNEQFF. DNA of the CDR3: TGTGCCAGCAGCCAAGGTCGCAGCGGGGAGCCCTCCTACAATGAGCAGTTCTTC.

This clonotype was seen ten or more times. The V gene is TRBV12-3 or TRBV12-4, the J gene TRBJ2-7; the D gene is possibly TRBD1 (5 bases). Trimming left V 1 base short and J 2 bases short, with 9 bases between. CDR3 length: 14 residues. CDR3 protein: CASSLGGATYEQYF. The CDR3 DNA sequence: TGTGCCAGCAGTTTAGGGGGCGCTACCTACGAGCAGTACTTC.

The chain recombines TRBV4-2 with TRBJ2-7; tentatively, D is TRBD2 (5 bases). From germline, CDR1 is LGHNA and CDR2 YNFKEQ. The CDR3 totals 14 residues. Trimming left V 6 bases short and J 7 bases short, with 19 bases between. In nucleotides, the CDR3 is TGTGCCAGCAGAATCGGGGTGGGAGTGGGAGAGCAGTACTTC. This gives the protein CASRIGVGVGEQYF.

This clonotype has a count of ten or more. The chain recombines TRBV6-2 or TRBV6-3 with TRBJ1-5; tentative D call: TRBD1 (5 bases). This CDR3 comprises 14 residues. From germline, CDR1 is MNHEY and CDR2 SVGEGT. V was clipped by 6 bases and J by 4 bases, with 13 bases between them. The CDR3 reads CASSSGGTNQPQHF. Here the CDR3 DNA reads TGTGCCAGCAGCTCCGGGGGGACTAATCAGCCCCAGCATTTT.

The chain couples TRBV10-3 to TRBJ2-3; the match to TRBD2 covers 8 bases. The CDR3 has 14 residues. CDR1 is ENHRY and CDR2 is SYGVKD in the germline V gene. V lost 8 bases and J lost 1; bases outside the gene matches: 5. The CDR3 coding sequence is TGTGCCATCCACCCGGGGGGGCGCACAGATACGCAGTATTTT. The encoded protein is CAIHPGGRTDTQYF.

This clonotype occurred a few times. This chain links TRBV20-1 with TRBJ2-1; D possibly corresponds to TRBD2 (6 bases). The CDR3 runs to 16 residues. The germline V gene encodes CDR1 DFQATT and CDR2 SNEGSKA (reference sequence). V was shortened by 0 bases and J by 0 bases, with 12 bases between the two germline ends. CDR3 in amino acids: CSARDRGLPSYNEQFF. The CDR3 coding sequence is TGCAGTGCTAGAGATCGGGGGTTGCCCTCCTACAATGAGCAGTTCTTC.

This clonotype has ten or more counts. The chain couples TRBV20-1 to TRBJ1-5; D is unclear. This CDR3 is 14 amino acids long. The germline V and J ends were trimmed by 1 base and 7 bases, with 14 bases remaining between them. CDR1 and CDR2 from the germline V gene are DFQATT and SNEGSKA (reference sequence). CDR3 loop: CSARGGEGGQPQHF. The CDR3 DNA reads as TGCAGTGCTAGAGGGGGAGAGGGAGGACAGCCCCAGCATTTT.

The CDR3, as DNA: TGCGCCAGCAGCCAAGCGGCGGGACAAATCTCCTACGAGCAGTACTTC. As protein: CASSQAAGQISYEQYF. V and J are TRBV4-1 and TRBJ2-7; D may match TRBD1 or TRBD2 (6 bases each). Germline CDR1 is MGHRA and CDR2 is YSYEKL. V lost 1 base and J lost 0, with 13 bases in between. CDR3 length: 16 amino acids.

This clonotype occurred many times. V is TRBV12-3 or TRBV12-4 and J is TRBJ1-4; 7 nucleotides line up with TRBD1. The CDR3 length is 13 residues. J gave up 8 bases and V 6 bases, and 6 bases lay outside the gene matches. For the CDR3, the DNA is TGTGCCAGCAGAGAAACAGGGGTGGAAAAACTGTTTTTT. Translating gives CASRETGVEKLFF.

Only a few counts were recorded for this clonotype. The J gene is TRBJ2-3, the V gene TRBV29-1; 9 bases agree with TRBD2. The CDR3 loop spans 17 amino acids. With 3 bases clipped from V and 3 bases from J, the junction kept 13 bases outside the gene matches. Germline V gives CDR1 SQVTM, CDR2 ANQGSEA. For the CDR3, the DNA is TGCAGCGTTGACGGCCGCGTCGGCGGGGGGGCAACAGATACGCAGTATTTT. This gives the protein CSVDGRVGGGATDTQYF.

This clonotype appeared a few times. V gene TRBV6-1 combines with J gene TRBJ2-7; tentative D call: TRBD1 (5 bases). CDR1 and CDR2 from the germline V gene are MNHNS and SASEGT. The V gene lost 1 base and the J gene lost 1 base, with 8 bases spanning the gap. This CDR3 has 14 residues. CDR3 coding DNA: TGTGCCAGCAGTGAAGGGGGCCCTTCCTACGAGCAGTACTTC. Translated, it gives CASSEGGPSYEQYF.

This clonotype was picked up a small number of times. The genes are TRBV11-2 and TRBJ1-1; unclear D gene. Per the germline V gene, CDR1 is SGHAT and CDR2 is FQNNGV. Trimming removed 8 bases at V and 0 bases at J, with 16 bases between. CDR3 length: 15 residues. The CDR3 region has the DNA TGTGCCAGCGTATCCTATTTCCGTTTGAACACTGAAGCTTTCTTT. Protein sequence: CASVSYFRLNTEAFF.

This clonotype has more than one count but fewer than ten. The chain recombines TRBV4-1 with TRBJ1-5, with 9 bases lining up with TRBD1. This CDR3 spans 16 amino acids. Germline V lookup: CDR1 MGHRA, CDR2 YSYEKL. V shed 3 bases, J shed 1 base, and the junction held 4 bases outside the gene matches. The CDR3 region is CASSQLQGASNQPQHF. For the CDR3, the DNA is TGCGCCAGCAGCCAGCTACAGGGGGCCAGCAATCAGCCCCAGCATTTT.

This clonotype was seen only a few times. The chain combines TRBV27 with TRBJ2-7; 10 nucleotides align to TRBD2. Germline CDR1 and CDR2: MNHEY and SMNVEV (reference sequence). Trimming at V came to 6 bases and at J to 3 bases, leaving 5 bases not matched to a gene. This CDR3 has 14 residues. In DNA, the CDR3 is TGTGCCAGCAGCCCGGCTAGCGGGAGCTACGAGCAGTACTTC. Protein sequence: CASSPASGSYEQYF.

This clonotype was counted a few times. The chain combines TRBV5-1 with TRBJ1-5; a weak D match, TRBD1 (5 bases). Germline CDR1 reads SGHRS; CDR2 reads YFSETQ. The CDR3 is made up of 14 amino acids. V was trimmed by 0 bases and J by 7 bases, leaving 11 bases between them. The CDR3 region is CASSLAAGSQPQHF. The CDR3 coding sequence is TGCGCCAGCAGCTTGGCGGCAGGGAGCCAGCCCCAGCATTTT.

This clonotype was seen a few times. CDR3 protein: CASSQVVQALPTDTQYF. The CDR3 DNA reads TGTGCCAGCAGCCAAGTGGTCCAGGCGCTCCCCACAGATACGCAGTATTTT. The chain uses TRBV4-2 and TRBJ2-3; D is undetermined. Trimming removed 1 base at V and 2 bases at J, with 16 bases between. Germline V lookup: CDR1 LGHNA, CDR2 YNFKEQ. The CDR3 has 17 amino acids.

The rearrangement links TRBV5-1 to TRBJ1-6; D call uncertain. Germline-derived CDR1 and CDR2 are SGHRS and YFSETQ. V lost 0 bases and J 10 bases, leaving 14 bases between the germline ends. The CDR3 consists of 15 residues. The CDR3 nucleotides are TGCGCCAGCAGCTTGGGAAGAGAAAAGAGCTCACCCCTCCACTTT. Translated: CASSLGREKSSPLHF.

Ten or more counts support this clonotype. V gene TRBV20-1 combines with J gene TRBJ1-5; no definite D call. Trimming left V 7 bases short and J 2 bases short, with 18 bases between. This CDR3 has 15 residues. Per germline, CDR1 DFQATT and CDR2 SNEGSKA (reference sequence). CDR3: CSVIDTQVGNQPQHF. The DNA for the CDR3 is TGCAGTGTAATAGACACCCAAGTGGGCAATCAGCCCCAGCATTTT.

The V call is TRBV2, the J call TRBJ2-1; perhaps TRBD2 as D (5 bases). Per the germline V gene, CDR1 is SNHLY and CDR2 is FYNNEI. This CDR3 is 13 amino acids long. V lost 7 bases and J lost 5, with 12 bases in between. The CDR3 here is CASIYGVNNEQFF. The CDR3 DNA sequence: TGTGCCAGCATTTACGGGGTTAACAATGAGCAGTTCTTC.

Turning to this clonotype: One end of the junction does not line up with germline, which may come from a read error. The CDR3 here is CASSPGLRSSGNTIYF. CDR3 sequence (DNA): TGCGCTAGCAGCCCGGGACTCCGGAGCTCTGGAAACACCATATATTTT. The chain is built from TRBV4-3 and TRBJ1-3, with D tentatively TRBD1 (5 bases). The CDR3 runs 16 residues. CDR1 and CDR2 (germline): LGHNA, YSLEER.

This rearrangement joins TRBV5-1 to TRBJ1-4; D gene unclear. From germline, CDR1 is SGHRS and CDR2 YFSETQ. There are 15 residues in the CDR3. V was pared by 5 bases and J by 7 bases, with 18 bases between. Written as DNA, the CDR3 is TGCGCCAGCAGGGCGGGAAGTTCGTCGAGTGAAAAACTGTTTTTT. Protein product: CASRAGSSSSEKLFF.

This clonotype was counted between two and nine times. The rearrangement links TRBV20-1 to TRBJ2-3; TRBD2 aligns across 14 bases. The junction had 11 bases not matched to a gene; V was cut back by 8 bases and J by 1 base. Germline V gene lookup returns CDR1 DFQATT and CDR2 SNEGSKA (reference sequence). The CDR3 loop spans 17 amino acids. CDR3 amino acids: CSPKGTSGRGGTDTQYF. The CDR3 DNA reads as TGCAGTCCGAAGGGGACTAGCGGGAGAGGGGGCACAGATACGCAGTATTTT.

In this sample, this clonotype turned up many times. V gene TRBV10-3 combines with J gene TRBJ2-5; weak D call: TRBD1 (6 bases). Trimming took off 4 bases at V and 3 bases at J, with 6 bases between the two ends. The CDR3 sequence is 12 residues long. Germline assignment: CDR1 ENHRY and CDR2 SYGVKD. CDR3 in DNA: TGTGCCATCAGTGCAGGGGAAGAGACCCAGTACTTC. It yields the protein CAISAGEETQYF.

The chain uses TRBV20-1 and TRBJ1-5; D gene unclear. The CDR3 runs 12 residues. V lost 1 base to trimming and J lost 4 bases, with 5 bases between them. Germline CDR1 and CDR2: DFQATT and SNEGSKA (reference sequence). This CDR3 is CSARATNQPQHF. In DNA, the CDR3 is TGCAGTGCTAGAGCCACTAATCAGCCCCAGCATTTT.